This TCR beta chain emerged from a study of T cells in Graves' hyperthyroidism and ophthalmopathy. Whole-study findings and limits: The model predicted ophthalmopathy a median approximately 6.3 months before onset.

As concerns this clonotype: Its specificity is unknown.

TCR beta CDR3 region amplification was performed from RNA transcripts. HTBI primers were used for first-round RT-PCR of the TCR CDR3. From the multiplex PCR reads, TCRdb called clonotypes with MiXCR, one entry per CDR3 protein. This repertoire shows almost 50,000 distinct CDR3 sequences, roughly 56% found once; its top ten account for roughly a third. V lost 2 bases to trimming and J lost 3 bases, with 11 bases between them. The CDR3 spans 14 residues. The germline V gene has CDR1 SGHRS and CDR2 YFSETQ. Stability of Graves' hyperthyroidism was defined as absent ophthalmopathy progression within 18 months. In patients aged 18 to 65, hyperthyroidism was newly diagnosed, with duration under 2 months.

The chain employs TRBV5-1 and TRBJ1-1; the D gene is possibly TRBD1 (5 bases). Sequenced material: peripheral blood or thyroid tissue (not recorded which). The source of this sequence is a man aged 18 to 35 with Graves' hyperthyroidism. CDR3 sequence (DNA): TGCGCCAGCAGCTTTAGCGGGGGTTACACTGAAGCTTTCTTT. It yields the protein CASSFSGGYTEAFF.